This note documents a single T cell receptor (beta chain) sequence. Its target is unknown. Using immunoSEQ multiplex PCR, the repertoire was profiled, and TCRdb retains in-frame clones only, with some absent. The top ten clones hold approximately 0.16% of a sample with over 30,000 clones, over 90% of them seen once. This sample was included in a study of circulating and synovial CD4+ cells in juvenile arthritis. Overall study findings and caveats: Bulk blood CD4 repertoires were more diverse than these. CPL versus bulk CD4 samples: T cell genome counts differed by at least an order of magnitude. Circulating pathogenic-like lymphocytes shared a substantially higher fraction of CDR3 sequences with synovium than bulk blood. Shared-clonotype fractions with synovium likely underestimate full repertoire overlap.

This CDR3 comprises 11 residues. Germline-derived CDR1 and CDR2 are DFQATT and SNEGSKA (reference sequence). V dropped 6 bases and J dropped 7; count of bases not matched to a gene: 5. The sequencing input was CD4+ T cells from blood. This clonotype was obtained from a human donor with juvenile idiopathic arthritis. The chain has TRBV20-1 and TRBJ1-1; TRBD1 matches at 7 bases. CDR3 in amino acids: CSAFDRVEAFF. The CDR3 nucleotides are TGCAGTGCCTTCGACAGGGTTGAAGCTTTCTTT.